This TCR beta chain was profiled in a study of regulatory T cells in long-lasting Graves disease. General study results and limits: Whereas about a thousand public clonotypes were shared by new patients, persistent patients shared more, at some 2,500. Preferential use of TRBV28, TRBJ1-2 and TRBJ2-5 was seen in persistent disease.

This clonotype was detected many times. What it binds is not known. This CDR3 is built from 15 residues. Trimming at V came to 10 bases and at J to 0 bases, leaving 9 bases not matched to a gene. CDR1 and CDR2 (germline): LGHNT, FRNRAP. Time point noted: newly diagnosed GD, antithyroid drugs for less than 3 months. Extracted PBMC RNA gave rise to the TCR library. CDR3 regions were amplified by Arm-PCR using iRepertoire HTBI primers to build TCR beta libraries. Using its own MiXCR run on the multiplex PCR reads, TCRdb lists one record per CDR3 protein. Counted here are around 250,000 distinct CDR3 sequences, 15% to 20% occurring once; the ten biggest clones make up less than 15%. This sample was also put to use in a study of T cells in Graves' hyperthyroidism and ophthalmopathy. That paper notes: In validation, the model predicted ophthalmopathy. These predictions came a median about 6 months before onset.

The clonotype comes from a woman younger than 45 with Graves disease. The chain combines TRBV12-5 with TRBJ2-1, with 7 nucleotides matching TRBD2. This material consisted of peripheral blood mononuclear cells (PBMCs), taken at new diagnosis, from a patient treated with antithyroid drugs. The CDR3 region has the DNA TGTGCTAACTCTAGGGAGGGATCCTCCTACAATGAGCAGTTCTTC. It codes for CANSREGSSYNEQFF.